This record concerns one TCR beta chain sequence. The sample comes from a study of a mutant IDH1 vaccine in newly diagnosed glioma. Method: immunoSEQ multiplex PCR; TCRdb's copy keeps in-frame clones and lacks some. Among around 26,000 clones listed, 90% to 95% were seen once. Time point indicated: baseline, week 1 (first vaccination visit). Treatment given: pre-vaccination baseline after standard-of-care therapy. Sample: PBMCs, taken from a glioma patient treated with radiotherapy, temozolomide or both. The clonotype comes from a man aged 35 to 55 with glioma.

This chain's CDR3 is CASSPWGDNYEQYF. CDR3 sequence (DNA): TGTGCCAGTAGCCCGTGGGGGGATAACTACGAGCAGTACTTC. V is TRBV19 and J is TRBJ2-7; tentative D call: TRBD2 (6 bases). CDR3 length: 14 residues. CDR1 LNHDA and CDR2 SQIVND come from the germline V gene (reference sequence). The V end was cut by 6 bases, the J end by 3 bases, with 15 bases between.